This is a list of T cell receptor beta chains from one sample in a study of graft-versus-host responses after intestinal transplantation. Sequencing used immunoSEQ multiplex PCR; TCRdb keeps in-frame clones, though not all of them. The top ten hold less than 0.55% of the sample, which has tens of thousands of clones, 85% to 95% seen once. Antigen specificity for these receptors is unknown. The material sequenced was unstimulated CD8+ T cells sorted from spleen or lymph node cells, taken before intestinal transplant. Receptor source: a human donor who received an intestinal transplant. Both conserved end residues are part of each CDR3. Fields, in order: V gene, J gene, clone size, D gene, CDR3 protein, CDR3 DNA. The D gene is left open where the match is weak. Not every row has a clone size; where given, it reads once, few, many or a size class.

TRBV4-2	TRBJ2-7	-	TRBD2	CASSQGGLAGAYEQYF	TGTGCCAGCAGCCAAGGCGGGCTAGCGGGAGCCTACGAGCAGTACTTC
TRBV27	TRBJ2-7	-	TRBD1	CASSSGQGHSYEQYF	TGTGCCAGCAGTTCGGGACAGGGACACTCCTACGAGCAGTACTTC
TRBV2	TRBJ2-7	-	-	CASSDLLTREYEQYF	TGTGCCAGCAGTGACCTTCTGACCAGGGAGTACGAGCAGTACTTC
TRBV5-1	TRBJ1-2	-	-	CASTLLPGGVNGYTF	TGCGCCAGCACCCTACTCCCCGGGGGCGTCAATGGCTACACCTTC
TRBV5-1	TRBJ2-2	-	-	CASSSDRMTEEAGELFF	TGCGCCAGCAGCTCGGACAGAATGACGGAGGAAGCCGGGGAGCTGTTTTTT
TRBV5-4	TRBJ2-7	-	TRBD1	CASSPRQGGPEQYF	TGTGCCAGCAGCCCGCGACAGGGGGGCCCGGAGCAGTACTTC
TRBV27	TRBJ2-3	-	-	CASHPAKKRSTDTQYF	TGTGCCAGTCATCCGGCAAAGAAACGTAGCACAGATACGCAGTATTTT
TRBV18	TRBJ1-5	-	-	CASHSDRDNQPQHF	TGTGCCAGCCATTCTGACAGAGACAATCAGCCCCAGCATTTT
TRBV6-6	TRBJ1-1	-	-	CASSLLGTEAFF	TGTGCCAGCAGCCTCTTAGGCACTGAAGCTTTCTTT
TRBV10-1	TRBJ1-6	-	TRBD1	CASSERDREGSPLHF	TGCGCCAGCAGTGAGAGGGACAGGGAAGGATCACCCCTCCACTTT
TRBV7-9	TRBJ1-2	-	TRBD1	CASSPRDRVNIYGYTF	TGTGCCAGCAGCCCCCGCGACAGGGTTAATATTTATGGCTACACCTTC
TRBV6-1	TRBJ2-1	-	TRBD1	CASSGTGAWNEQFF	TGTGCCAGCAGCGGGACAGGGGCCTGGAATGAGCAGTTCTTC
TRBV7-8	TRBJ2-7	-	-	CASSLGDISYEQYF	TGTGCCAGCAGCTTAGGGGACATTTCCTACGAGCAGTACTTC
TRBV5-1	TRBJ2-2	-	TRBD2	CASSSTSGRYTGELFF	TGCGCCAGCAGCTCCACTAGCGGGAGGTACACCGGGGAGCTGTTTTTT
TRBV9	TRBJ2-2	-	TRBD2	CASSVGGRASGELFF	TGTGCCAGCAGCGTAGGCGGGAGGGCCAGCGGGGAGCTGTTTTTT
TRBV6-1	TRBJ2-7	-	-	CASSENEGPTYEQYF	TGTGCCAGCAGTGAAAATGAGGGGCCAACCTACGAGCAGTACTTC
TRBV7-8	TRBJ2-1	-	TRBD2	CASSLAGGPNNEQFF	TGTGCCAGCAGCTTAGCGGGAGGGCCTAACAATGAGCAGTTCTTC
TRBV6-5	TRBJ2-1	once	-	CASSYAGSSYNEQFF	TGTGCCAGCAGTTACGCCGGGAGCTCCTACAATGAGCAGTTCTTC
TRBV4-1	TRBJ2-7	-	-	CASSHRYEQYF	TGCGCCAGCAGCCACAGGTACGAGCAGTACTTC
TRBV5-6	TRBJ2-3	-	-	CASSSTDTQYF	TGTGCCAGCAGCTCCACAGATACGCAGTATTTT
TRBV5-1	TRBJ1-1	-	-	CASSLSGEAFF	TGCGCCAGCAGCTTAAGCGGGGAAGCTTTCTTT
TRBV7-9	TRBJ2-3	-	-	CASSLVEDTQYF	TGTGCCAGCAGCTTAGTAGAAGATACGCAGTATTTT
TRBV28	TRBJ1-2	-	TRBD1	CASSYPRSDRGVGGYTF	TGTGCCAGCAGTTATCCCCGATCGGACAGGGGTGTAGGTGGCTACACCTTC
TRBV9	TRBJ2-3	-	-	CASSSRGQGGTDTQYF	TGCGCCAGCAGCTCGAGAGGACAAGGGGGTACAGATACGCAGTATTTT
TRBV28	TRBJ1-1	-	-	CASSPLQTVLTNTEAFF	TGTGCCAGCAGCCCCCTCCAAACAGTTTTGACGAACACTGAAGCTTTCTTT
TRBV13	TRBJ2-5	-	TRBD2	CASSLREDKETQYF	TGTGCCAGCAGTTTGCGGGAGGATAAAGAGACCCAGTACTTC
TRBV15	TRBJ2-1	-	TRBD2	CATSSSGRQDEQFF	TGTGCCACCAGCAGTAGCGGGAGGCAGGATGAGCAGTTCTTC
TRBV9	TRBJ2-3	-	-	CASSNHQARDTDTQYF	TGTGCCAGCTCCAATCATCAGGCGCGGGACACAGATACGCAGTATTTT
TRBV6-1	TRBJ1-5	-	-	CASSEKRGGFNQPQHF	TGTGCCAGCAGTGAAAAGCGGGGAGGTTTCAATCAGCCCCAGCATTTT
TRBV9	TRBJ1-4	-	-	CASSVGTVATNEKLFF	TGTGCCAGCAGCGTGGGGACGGTAGCAACTAATGAAAAACTGTTTTTT
TRBV6-6	TRBJ2-1	-	TRBD2	CASSSLAGAVDEQFF	TGTGCCAGCAGTTCCCTAGCGGGAGCGGTCGATGAGCAGTTCTTC
TRBV7-9	TRBJ2-7	-	-	CASSLGGRFPYEQYF	TGTGCCAGCAGCTTAGGGGGACGTTTCCCCTACGAGCAGTACTTC
TRBV5-6	TRBJ2-2	-	-	CASSFGTSSGELFF	TGTGCCAGCAGCTTCGGGACAAGTTCCGGGGAGCTGTTTTTT
TRBV5-1	TRBJ2-1	-	TRBD2	CASRLAGEDEQFF	TGCGCCAGCAGACTAGCGGGAGAAGATGAGCAGTTCTTC
TRBV28	TRBJ2-3	-	TRBD2	CASSKLPGGKADTQYF	TGTGCCTCCTCAAAACTTCCGGGAGGGAAGGCAGATACGCAGTATTTT
TRBV2	TRBJ1-5	-	-	CASSEPGNQPQHF	TGTGCCAGCAGTGAACCAGGGAATCAGCCCCAGCATTTT
TRBV30	TRBJ1-2	few	TRBD1	CAWSGGTGGAYGYTF	TGTGCCTGGAGTGGGGGGACAGGGGGCGCTTATGGCTACACCTTC
TRBV6-5	TRBJ1-6	-	-	CASSYGGGSSPLHF	TGTGCCAGCAGTTACGGGGGGGGGAGTTCACCCCTCCACTTT
TRBV5-1	TRBJ2-5	-	TRBD1	CASSFGQGARETQYF	TGCGCCAGCAGCTTTGGACAGGGGGCGAGGGAGACCCAGTACTTC
TRBV5-1	TRBJ2-7	-	TRBD1	CASSLESWDRGIHEQYF	TGCGCCAGCAGCTTGGAGAGTTGGGACAGGGGGATCCACGAGCAGTACTTC
TRBV11-2	TRBJ2-1	-	-	CASSLEPLTGSSYNEQFF	TGTGCCAGCAGCCTAGAGCCCCTAACAGGGTCCTCCTACAATGAGCAGTTCTTC
TRBV27	TRBJ2-2	-	TRBD1	CASGQGARAGELFF	TGTGCCAGTGGACAGGGGGCCCGGGCCGGGGAGCTGTTTTTT
TRBV25-1	TRBJ2-7	-	-	CASSGNSYEQYF	TGTGCCAGCAGTGGAAATTCCTACGAGCAGTACTTC